The entry that follows covers one T cell receptor (beta chain) sequence. This entry belongs to a study of T-cell memory formation after mild COVID-19. As for the study in general: Among the donors, TCR clusters were largely specific to each donor.

CDR3 size: 12 residues. Trimming took off 5 bases at V and 0 bases at J, with 7 bases between the two ends. The germline gives CDR1 SQVTM, CDR2 ANQGSEA. TCRdb re-analysed the 5' RACE reads in MiXCR, keeping a single row per CDR3 protein. The data contain approximately 500,000 distinct CDR3 sequences, around a quarter of them singletons. The V and J genes are TRBV29-1 and TRBJ2-5; D gene unclear. The receptor was derived from an adult woman who had mild COVID-19 (a few samples of this study predate the infection). Cell type and time point are not known. Material for sequencing was PBMCs or a T cell subset sorted from them (not recorded which). The CDR3: CSVFRDQETQYF. The CDR3 DNA sequence: TGCAGCGTTTTTAGAGACCAAGAGACCCAGTACTTC.